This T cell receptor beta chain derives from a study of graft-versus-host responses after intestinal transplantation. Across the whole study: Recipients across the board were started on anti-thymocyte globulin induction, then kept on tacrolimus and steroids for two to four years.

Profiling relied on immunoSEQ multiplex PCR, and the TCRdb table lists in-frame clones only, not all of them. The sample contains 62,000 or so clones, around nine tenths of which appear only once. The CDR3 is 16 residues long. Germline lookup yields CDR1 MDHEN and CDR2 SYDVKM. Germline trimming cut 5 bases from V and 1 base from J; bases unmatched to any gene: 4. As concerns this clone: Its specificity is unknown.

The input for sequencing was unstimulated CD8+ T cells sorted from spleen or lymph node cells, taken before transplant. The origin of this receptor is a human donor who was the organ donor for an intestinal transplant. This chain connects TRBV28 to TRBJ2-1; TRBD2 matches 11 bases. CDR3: CASSPLAGGSYNEQFF. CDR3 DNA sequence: TGTGCCAGCAGTCCGCTAGCGGGAGGTTCCTACAATGAGCAGTTCTTC.